A single sample gave rise to the 24 T cell receptor beta chains below, sequenced in a study of chemoradiotherapy in HPV16-positive cancers. The table came from immunoSEQ multiplex PCR; TCRdb's copy has only in-frame clones and leaves some out. The table includes 9,500 to 15,000 clones, roughly 76% detected once. The specimen was collected from a patient who underwent chemoradiotherapy. Receptor source: a human donor with HPV-associated anogenital cancer.

The count of this clone is one. The gene calls are TRBV19 and TRBJ2-2, with 8 nucleotides matching TRBD2. The germline V gene has CDR1 LNHDA and CDR2 SQIVND (reference sequence). The CDR3 runs to 13 residues. The V gene end was trimmed by 5 bases and the J gene end by 5 bases; junction bases not matched to a gene: 1. The CDR3, as DNA: TGTGCCAGTAGTCCGGGGGGGACCGGGGAGCTGTTTTTT. This encodes CASSPGGTGELFF. Supplemented by reference TRBV19 and TRBJ2-2, the full variable domain reads DGGITQSPKYLFRKEGQNVTLSCEQNLNHDAMYWYRQDPGQGLRLIYYSQIVNDFQKGDIAEGYSVSREKKESFPLTVTSAQKNPTAFYLCASSPGGTGELFFGEGSRLTVL.

This rearrangement joins TRBV6-5 to TRBJ2-7; 7 nucleotides line up with TRBD2. The V gene's germline CDR1 is MNHEY and CDR2 SVGAGI. V shed 6 bases and J 3 bases; nucleotides not matched to a gene: 8. The CDR3 length is 14 residues. The CDR3 nucleotides are TGTGCCAGCAGATTGACTAGCATGCTCTACGAGCAGTACTTC. Protein sequence: CASRLTSMLYEQYF.

This clone was counted once. The chain has TRBV5-4 and TRBJ2-1; TRBD2 agrees at 12 bases. CDR1 and CDR2 (germline): SGHNT, YYREEE (reference sequence). This CDR3 contains 15 residues. Trimming at V came to 0 bases and at J to 9 bases, leaving 4 bases not matched to a gene. CDR3 residues: CASSLGLAGDGEQFF. CDR3 in DNA: TGTGCCAGCAGCTTGGGACTAGCGGGAGATGGTGAGCAGTTCTTC.

In this sample, this clone turned up a few times. The chain uses TRBV6-5 and TRBJ2-5; 10 bases are shared with TRBD2. CDR3 length: 15 amino acids. After removal of 2 bases from V and 2 bases from J, the junction contained 2 bases not matched to a gene. Germline values: CDR1 MNHEY, CDR2 SVGAGI. In nucleotides, the CDR3 is TGTGCCAGCAGTTACGCGACTAGCGGGCAAGAGACCCAGTACTTC. Amino acids: CASSYATSGQETQYF.

This chain uses TRBV5-4 with TRBJ2-5; D unclear. V dropped 4 bases and J dropped 3 bases, with 10 bases sitting between them. This CDR3 spans 13 amino acids. Germline CDR1 is SGHNT and CDR2 is YYREEE (reference sequence). CDR3 amino acids: CASSPREEETQYF. The CDR3, as DNA: TGTGCCAGCAGCCCTCGAGAGGAAGAGACCCAGTACTTC.

This rearrangement joins TRBV5-4 to TRBJ2-6, with D maybe TRBD1 (5 bases). Trimming took 0 bases from V and 0 from J, leaving 10 bases between them. CDR1 and CDR2 from the germline V gene are SGHNT and YYREEE (reference sequence). The CDR3 loop spans 17 amino acids. CDR3 coding DNA: TGTGCCAGCAGCTTGGGATACAGGAGCTCTGGGGCCAACGTCCTGACTTTC. Its translation: CASSLGYRSSGANVLTF.

The chain combines TRBV6-1 with TRBJ1-5; the D gene is possibly TRBD1 (6 bases). The CDR3 spans 14 residues. Germline lookup yields CDR1 MNHNS and CDR2 SASEGT. V gave up 6 bases and J gave up 7 bases, with 16 bases separating them. The CDR3 nucleotides read TGTGCCAGCAGCCCGACAGGTCAGGGGCAGCCCCAGCATTTT. Amino acids: CASSPTGQGQPQHF.

The chain couples TRBV6-1 to TRBJ2-2; D unresolved. V was trimmed by 3 bases and J by 7 bases, leaving 6 bases between them. The CDR3 runs to 12 residues. Germline V lookup: CDR1 MNHNS, CDR2 SASEGT. CDR3 in amino acids: CASSEVNGELFF. In DNA, the CDR3 is TGTGCCAGCAGTGAGGTAAACGGGGAGCTGTTTTTT.

CDR3 in DNA: TGTGCCTGGAGTTCGGGACAGGGAGGCTACACCTTC. Translated, it gives CAWSSGQGGYTF. J is TRBJ1-2 and V is TRBV30; 9 nucleotides line up with TRBD1. From germline, CDR1 is GTSNPN and CDR2 SVGIG (reference sequence). The CDR3 loop spans 12 amino acids. V lost 2 bases to trimming and J lost 8 bases; unmatched junction nucleotides: 3.

CDR3: CASSSSGTPLEQYF. CDR3 bases: TGTGCCAGCAGCAGTAGCGGGACCCCCCTGGAGCAGTACTTC. The genes are TRBV9 and TRBJ2-5; 8 bases are a match to TRBD2. V gave up 4 bases and J gave up 11 bases; unmatched junction bases: 13. The CDR3 has 14 amino acids. In germline, CDR1 is SGDLS, CDR2 YYNGEE. The full variable domain, with the rest looked up from reference TRBV9 and TRBJ2-5, is DSGVTQTPKHLITATGQRVTLRCSPRSGDLSVYWYQQSLDQGLQFLIQYYNGEERAKGNILERFSAQQFPDLHSELNLSSLELGDSALYFCASSSSGTPLEQYFGPGTRLLVL.

The chain employs TRBV29-1 and TRBJ1-1, with no clear D. Looked up from germline, CDR1 is SQVTM and CDR2 is ANQGSEA. V lost 3 bases to trimming and J lost 4 bases, with 9 bases between them. The CDR3 consists of 12 residues. Written as DNA, the CDR3 is TGCAGCGTTGACCCGGGCGGCACTGAAGCTTTCTTT. This codes for CSVDPGGTEAFF.

This clone was recorded only once. The rearrangement links TRBV10-3 to TRBJ2-1; D may match TRBD1 or TRBD2 (5 bases each). The CDR3 sequence is 12 residues long. Per germline, CDR1 ENHRY and CDR2 SYGVKD. The V gene lost 11 bases and the J gene lost 7 bases, with 15 bases spanning the gap. CDR3 sequence (DNA): TGTGCCTCCCGGGACCAACCGAATGAGCAGTTCTTC. It is translated as CASRDQPNEQFF.

This clone was counted a few times. The V call is TRBV5-6, the J call TRBJ1-2; D uncertain. The CDR3 contains 14 residues. The germline CDR1 and CDR2 sequences are SGHDT and YYEEEE. Trimming shortened V by 1 base and J by 4 bases, and 11 bases separated the two germline ends. The CDR3 loop is CASSLLAPVYGYTF. The CDR3 DNA is TGTGCCAGCAGCTTGTTGGCTCCTGTCTATGGCTACACCTTC.

V gene TRBV30 combines with J gene TRBJ1-1, with no clear D. This CDR3 region has 14 residues. V was pared by 3 bases and J by 0 bases, with 11 bases between. Looked up from germline, CDR1 is GTSNPN and CDR2 is SVGIG (reference sequence). CDR3 region: CAWRRREVNTEAFF. CDR3 DNA sequence: TGTGCCTGGAGGCGTAGGGAGGTGAACACTGAAGCTTTCTTT.

As regards this clone: The CDR3 does not end in the conserved phenylalanine or tryptophan, so this is likely a read error. The DNA is omitted, as the CDR3 cannot be located on it reliably, and the CDR3 follows TCRdb's listing. V gene TRBV30 combines with J gene TRBJ2-6. Per the germline V gene, CDR1 is GTSNPN and CDR2 is SVGIG (reference sequence). With termini counted, the CDR3 has 9 amino acids. The CDR3 protein is CAWKGRRSL.

The V and J genes are TRBV27 and TRBJ2-7; TRBD1 aligns across 9 bases. The CDR3 extends over 15 amino acids. The J segment lost 5 bases and the V segment lost 3 bases, leaving 8 bases of the junction unmatched. The germline V gene has CDR1 MNHEY and CDR2 SMNVEV (reference sequence). CDR3: CASSFPGTGFNEQYF. In nucleotides, the CDR3 is TGTGCCAGCAGTTTCCCCGGGACAGGGTTTAACGAGCAGTACTTC.

This clone was counted only a few times. The chain employs TRBV5-1 and TRBJ1-2; 8 bases map to TRBD1. CDR3 size: 13 residues. With V trimmed by 2 bases and J by 8 bases, 5 bases remained unmatched. Germline V CDR1 and CDR2: SGHRS, YFSETQ. As DNA, the CDR3 is TGCGCCAGCAGCTTCGCAGGGGGCTCCGGCTACACCTTC. It translates to CASSFAGGSGYTF.

V is TRBV5-1 and J is TRBJ2-1; 13 bases are shared with TRBD2. The germline V gene has CDR1 SGHRS and CDR2 YFSETQ. This CDR3 has 16 amino acids. With V trimmed by 2 bases and J by 2 bases, 1 base remained unmatched. The DNA for the CDR3 is TGCGCCAGCAGCTTTACTAGCGGGAGGGCCTACAATGAGCAGTTCTTC. Encoded protein: CASSFTSGRAYNEQFF.

This chain links TRBV7-9 with TRBJ2-7; D possibly corresponds to TRBD2 (5 bases). V was shortened by 6 bases and J by 5 bases, with 14 bases between the two germline ends. In germline, CDR1 is SEHNR, CDR2 FQNEAQ (reference sequence). CDR3 length: 13 residues. The CDR3 region is CASSSASRNEQYF. In DNA, the CDR3 is TGTGCCAGCAGTAGCGCCTCTAGGAACGAGCAGTACTTC.

This chain joins TRBV30 and TRBJ2-6; maybe TRBD1 (6 bases). The V and J ends lost 5 bases and 1 base respectively, with 12 bases between them. In germline, CDR1 is GTSNPN, CDR2 SVGIG (reference sequence). CDR3 length: 15 amino acids. This chain's CDR3 is CAWDRPGSGANVLTF. The CDR3 nucleotides are TGTGCCTGGGACAGGCCGGGTTCTGGGGCCAACGTCCTGACTTTC.

This chain connects TRBV4-1 to TRBJ1-2; the D is unclear. V was trimmed by 2 bases and J by 8 bases, leaving 12 bases between them. The germline gives CDR1 MGHRA, CDR2 YSYEKL. The CDR3 spans 13 residues. Here the CDR3 reads CASSQYGLGGYTF. In nucleotides, the CDR3 is TGCGCCAGCAGCCAATATGGGTTGGGAGGCTACACCTTC.

This clone was counted a single time. CDR3 sequence reads: CASSRTGVSGANVLTF. In DNA, the CDR3 is TGTGCCAGCAGCCGAACGGGGGTCTCTGGGGCCAACGTCCTGACTTTC. This chain links TRBV7-6 with TRBJ2-6, with D possibly being TRBD2 (6 bases). The CDR3 has 16 amino acids. Deletions cut 5 bases from V and 0 bases from J, with 11 bases between. Germline-derived CDR1 and CDR2 are SGHVS and FNYEAQ.

The chain couples TRBV28 to TRBJ1-3; D gene ambiguous. V dropped 5 bases and J dropped 0 bases, with 8 bases sitting between them. The CDR3 covers 14 residues. Germline CDR1 reads MDHEN; CDR2 reads SYDVKM. This CDR3 reads CASSHINSGNTIYF. In nucleotides, the CDR3 is TGTGCCAGCAGTCACATTAACTCTGGAAACACCATATATTTT.

The chain employs TRBV15 and TRBJ1-5, with D perhaps matching TRBD1 (5 bases). Trimming cost V 6 bases and J 2 bases, with 17 bases left between them. This CDR3 comprises 16 residues. Germline CDR1 LNHNV, CDR2 YYDKDF (reference sequence). The CDR3 DNA sequence: TGTGCCACCAGGGACCGACGTGGGGCCGGCAATCAGCCCCAGCATTTT. Translated: CATRDRRGAGNQPQHF.